This TCR beta chain emerged from a study of blood T cell repertoires in COVID-19. Here immunoSEQ multiplex PCR was the method, and the copy in TCRdb shows in-frame clones only, minus some. The table shows about 110,000 clones, with approximately 92% occurring only once. The CDR3 extends over 15 amino acids. CDR1 and CDR2 (germline): LNHDA, SQIVND (reference sequence). The V and J ends lost 5 bases and 0 bases respectively, with 11 bases between them. The TCR originated in a woman older than 75 with acute or convalescent COVID-19. The chain recombines TRBV19 with TRBJ1-5; a weak D match, TRBD1 (6 bases). The specimen was peripheral blood. CDR3 protein: CASSAAGASNQPQHF. The CDR3, as DNA: TGTGCCAGTAGTGCTGCAGGGGCTAGCAATCAGCCCCAGCATTTT. Complete variable domain (other parts from reference TRBV19 and TRBJ1-5): DGGITQSPKYLFRKEGQNVTLSCEQNLNHDAMYWYRQDPGQGLRLIYYSQIVNDFQKGDIAEGYSVSREKKESFPLTVTSAQKNPTAFYLCASSAAGASNQPQHFGDGTRLSIL.